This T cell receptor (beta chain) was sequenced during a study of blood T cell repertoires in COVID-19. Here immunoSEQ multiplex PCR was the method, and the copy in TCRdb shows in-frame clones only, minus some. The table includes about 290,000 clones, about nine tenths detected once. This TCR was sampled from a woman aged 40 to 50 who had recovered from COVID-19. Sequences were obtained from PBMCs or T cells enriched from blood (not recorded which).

The CDR3, as DNA: TGCGCCAGCAGCCCGGGCGGGGCGGACTCCGATGGCTACACCTTC. Translating it yields CASSPGGADSDGYTF. This chain joins TRBV5-1 and TRBJ1-2, with a weak D call TRBD1 (5 bases). This CDR3 has 15 residues. The germline CDR1 and CDR2 sequences are SGHRS and YFSETQ. V shed 4 bases and J shed 6 bases, with 19 bases lying between them. Full variable domain (missing parts from reference TRBV5-1 and TRBJ1-2): KAGVTQTPRYLIKTRGQQVTLSCSPISGHRSVSWYQQTPGQGLQFLFEYFSETQRNKGNFPGRFSGRQFSNSRSEMNVSTLELGDSALYLCASSPGGADSDGYTFGSGTRLTVV.